This TCR beta chain was retrieved from a study of Tregs in tolerant kidney transplant recipients. Whole-study findings and limits: Biological reproducibility was not directly addressed, but technical replication error appeared minimal. Expanding Tregs on activated donor B cells appeared to best identify donor-specific TCRbeta clones. Validation in larger populations is needed because few patients were studied.

CD4+CD25+CD127- Tregs, CD4+CD25- non-Tregs, CD4 and CD8 cells were sorted. On this clone itself: Its antigen is not known.

V dropped 4 bases and J dropped 0; count of bases not matched to a gene: 12. The CDR3 runs to 18 residues. Looked up from germline, CDR1 is MGHRA and CDR2 is YSYEKL. Sequencing was performed with immunoSEQ multiplex PCR; in TCRdb, only in-frame clones are kept and a portion is missing. The table records 110,000 or so clones, almost 95% of them present only once. What was sequenced was CD4+ T cells from blood. The rearrangement joins TRBV4-1 to TRBJ2-7; 10 positions agree with TRBD2. This TCR was recovered from a human donor in good health. The CDR3, as DNA: TGCGCCAGCAGCCGTACTCTAGCGGGGGCTACCTTCTCCTACGAGCAGTACTTC. It codes for CASSRTLAGATFSYEQYF.